These 31 T cell receptor beta chains came from one sample sequenced in a study of blood T cell repertoires in COVID-19. TCRdb's table, derived via immunoSEQ multiplex PCR, lists solely in-frame clones and lacks some. The sample records 300,000 to 350,000 clones, around nine tenths being singletons. The source material was PBMCs or T cells enriched from blood (not recorded which). These receptors all come from a woman aged 25 to 39 who had recovered from COVID-19.

The chain employs TRBV27 and TRBJ2-7; TRBD1 is a possible D gene (6 bases). CDR1 MNHEY and CDR2 SMNVEV come from the germline V gene (reference sequence). This CDR3 is 16 amino acids long. V lost 7 bases and J lost 3, with 22 bases in between. The CDR3 nucleotides read TGTGCCAGCAACAACAGACAGGCTAACCGTTTCTACGAGCAGTACTTC. It encodes CASNNRQANRFYEQYF.

The rearrangement links TRBV5-1 to TRBJ2-3; TRBD2 matches at 7 bases. V shed 1 base and J 5 bases; nucleotides not matched to a gene: 4. CDR1 and CDR2 (germline): SGHRS, YFSETQ. CDR3 length: 14 residues. The CDR3 DNA is TGCGCCAGCAGCTTGCAAGGGAGGGTAGATACGCAGTATTTT. Protein: CASSLQGRVDTQYF.

The rearrangement uses TRBV7-2 and TRBJ2-1, with D possibly TRBD2 on 7 matching bases. There are 14 residues in the CDR3. Per germline, CDR1 SGHTA and CDR2 FQGNSA. V lost 7 bases and J 8 bases, leaving 18 bases between the germline ends. CDR3 region: CASTEGGTLDEQFF. CDR3 bases: TGTGCCAGCACCGAGGGGGGGACTCTGGATGAGCAGTTCTTC.

The chain is built from TRBV5-1 and TRBJ2-7; 8 positions agree with TRBD1. V dropped 3 bases and J dropped 5; count of bases not matched to a gene: 10. This CDR3 is built from 15 residues. Germline CDR1 SGHRS, CDR2 YFSETQ. The CDR3 nucleotides are TGCGCCAGCAGCTCGAACGGACAGGGTAGCCACGAGCAGTACTTC. Its protein product is CASSSNGQGSHEQYF.

J is TRBJ1-2 and V is TRBV18; D may be TRBD1 (6 bases). V shed 4 bases and J shed 0 bases, with 15 bases lying between them. Germline loops: CDR1 KGHSH, CDR2 LQKENI. This CDR3 is built from 16 residues. The DNA of the CDR3 is TGTGCCAGCTCACTCCAGGGGCCGCCTACTAACTATGGCTACACCTTC. Amino acids: CASSLQGPPTNYGYTF.

The chain links TRBV27 to TRBJ1-1; a possible D gene is TRBD1 (6 bases). Germline assignment: CDR1 MNHEY and CDR2 SMNVEV (reference sequence). Trimming shortened V by 5 bases and J by 0 bases, and 22 bases separated the two germline ends. The CDR3 is made up of 18 amino acids. The DNA for the CDR3 is TGTGCCAGCAGTCTTCGCCTCTTGACAGGAGGAATGAACACTGAAGCTTTCTTT. Amino acid sequence: CASSLRLLTGGMNTEAFF.

This clone was detected only a few times. The chain has TRBV14 and TRBJ2-2, with 10 bases fitting TRBD1. The CDR3 contains 21 residues. Per germline, CDR1 SGHDN and CDR2 FVKESK. Trimming at V came to 0 bases and at J to 1 base, leaving 14 bases not matched to a gene. In nucleotides, the CDR3 is TGTGCCAGCAGCCAAGAAAAAAGTTCACGGGACAGGGGTTGGAACACCGGGGAGCTGTTTTTT. Translating gives CASSQEKSSRDRGWNTGELFF.

This chain links TRBV29-1 with TRBJ2-2; 7 positions match TRBD1. CDR1 and CDR2 from the germline V gene are SQVTM and ANQGSEA. The CDR3 is 16 residues long. V was clipped by 6 bases and J by 4 bases; unmatched bases: 14. The CDR3 region has the DNA TGCAGCGTAAATACACCGGGACAGCCGGGCACCGGGGAGCTGTTTTTT. Protein: CSVNTPGQPGTGELFF.

The chain combines TRBV7-9 with TRBJ2-7, with TRBD2 as a possible D gene (5 bases). V was cut by 7 bases and J by 4 bases, with 20 bases left in between. The CDR3 is 15 residues long. Germline V gene sequence: CDR1 SEHNR, CDR2 FQNEAQ (reference sequence). CDR3 amino acids: CASTSSRGKRYEQYF. CDR3 in DNA: TGTGCCAGCACCAGCTCCCGGGGAAAGAGATACGAGCAGTACTTC.

J is TRBJ1-2 and V is TRBV14; 9 nucleotides line up with TRBD1. The CDR3 is 15 amino acids. The V segment lost 4 bases and the J segment 7 bases; nucleotides outside the gene matches: 10. Germline V CDR1 and CDR2: SGHDN, FVKESK. The CDR3 DNA sequence: TGTGCCAGCAGCCTTAGGACAGGGGTCTTTAGTGGCTACACCTTC. Translation gives CASSLRTGVFSGYTF.

The chain couples TRBV3-1 (or the pseudogene TRBV3-2) to TRBJ2-7; 10 bases are shared with TRBD2. Trimming took 2 bases from V and 2 from J; bases not matched to a gene: 12. The CDR3 is 18 amino acids. Germline V gives CDR1 LGHDT, CDR2 YNNKEL (reference sequence). CDR3 loop: CASSQRAPLAGAPYEQYF. CDR3 coding DNA: TGTGCCAGCAGCCAAAGGGCCCCGCTAGCGGGAGCCCCCTACGAGCAGTACTTC.

This clone was detected only a few times. The rearrangement uses TRBV5-1 and TRBJ2-2, with 9 bases aligning to TRBD1. This CDR3 comprises 15 residues. J lost 7 bases, V lost 0 bases, and 4 bases had no gene match. Germline CDR1 is SGHRS and CDR2 is YFSETQ. CDR3 residues: CASSLGTGEYGELFF. The CDR3 DNA reads as TGCGCCAGCAGCTTGGGGACAGGGGAGTACGGGGAGCTGTTTTTT.

V gene TRBV4-1 combines with J gene TRBJ1-5; 7 bases map to TRBD1. J gave up 4 bases and V 6 bases, and 15 bases lay outside the gene matches. Germline V gene sequence: CDR1 MGHRA, CDR2 YSYEKL. The CDR3 covers 17 residues. CDR3 in amino acids: CASSTTGVRYVNQPQHF. The CDR3 region has the DNA TGCGCCAGCAGTACCACAGGGGTCCGCTACGTAAATCAGCCCCAGCATTTT.

The sample holds one count of this clone. The chain recombines TRBV19 with TRBJ1-1; D is unclear. Germline assignment: CDR1 LNHDA and CDR2 SQIVND (reference sequence). The CDR3 sequence is 13 residues long. The germline V and J ends were trimmed by 4 bases and 7 bases, with 13 bases remaining between them. The CDR3 nucleotides read TGTGCCAGTAGTACAAGATTACGGGATGAAGCTTTCTTT. Translated, it gives CASSTRLRDEAFF.

The chain has TRBV7-9 and TRBJ1-2; D gene unclear. CDR1 and CDR2 (germline): SEHNR, FQNEAQ (reference sequence). The CDR3 contains 13 residues. Trimming removed 3 bases from V and 6 bases from J, with 11 bases in between. CDR3 residues: CASSLSDSDGYTF. In nucleotides, the CDR3 is TGTGCCAGCAGCTTGTCTGACTCCGATGGCTACACCTTC. The full variable domain, rest sourced from reference TRBV7-9 and TRBJ1-2, is DTGVSQNPRHKITKRGQNVTFRCDPISEHNRLYWYRQTLGQGPEFLTYFQNEAQLEKSRLLSDRFSAERPKGSFSTLEIQRTEQGDSAMYLCASSLSDSDGYTFGSGTRLTVV.

V is TRBV19 and J is TRBJ1-6; D is unclear. Germline loops: CDR1 LNHDA, CDR2 SQIVND (reference sequence). This CDR3 is 19 amino acids long. V was clipped by 5 bases and J by 4 bases, with 24 bases between them. CDR3 bases: TGTGCCAGTAGTCATTTGCCGGTAGGAGGGATTGATTATAATTCACCCCTCCACTTT. It codes for CASSHLPVGGIDYNSPLHF.

The rearrangement links TRBV7-9 to TRBJ1-1, with D possibly matching TRBD1 (6 bases). This CDR3 has 14 amino acids. V was clipped by 5 bases and J by 6 bases, with 16 bases between them. Germline assignment: CDR1 SEHNR and CDR2 FQNEAQ (reference sequence). Here the CDR3 DNA reads TGTGCCAGCAGCCTATCCAACACAGGGCCTGAAGCTTTCTTT. It codes for CASSLSNTGPEAFF.

The chain couples TRBV5-4 to TRBJ2-7; TRBD2 matches at 8 bases. This CDR3 has 13 residues. Germline V gives CDR1 SGHNT, CDR2 YYREEE (reference sequence). The junction had 1 base not matched to a gene; V was cut back by 2 bases and J by 3 bases. CDR3 sequence (DNA): TGTGCCAGCAGCTTTGCGGGAGGCTACGAGCAGTACTTC. This gives the protein CASSFAGGYEQYF.

This clone was detected only once. This sequence joins TRBV9 and TRBJ2-2, with TRBD2 as a possible D gene (6 bases). The ends were cut back, 2 bases at V and 2 bases at J, with 16 bases in the middle. CDR1 SGDLS and CDR2 YYNGEE come from the germline V gene. The CDR3 sequence is 17 residues long. CDR3 amino acids: CASSVGSRGRNTGELFF. CDR3 DNA sequence: TGTGCCAGCAGCGTCGGGTCCCGGGGGAGAAACACCGGGGAGCTGTTTTTT.

The rearrangement uses TRBV4-3 and TRBJ1-3; D is undetermined. CDR1 is LGHNA and CDR2 is YSLEER in the germline V gene. The V end lost 1 base, the J end lost 5 bases, and 15 bases lay between the germline ends. This CDR3 has 16 residues. CDR3 bases: TGCGCCAGCAGCCAAGCAAGCCAATCGATGCGAAACACCATATATTTT. It translates to CASSQASQSMRNTIYF.

The V and J genes are TRBV7-2 and TRBJ1-6; the D is unclear. V was trimmed by 3 bases and J by 9 bases, leaving 9 bases between them. Looked up from germline, CDR1 is SGHTA and CDR2 is FQGNSA. The CDR3 loop spans 13 amino acids. The CDR3 sequence: CASSFPYSSPLHF. As DNA, the CDR3 is TGTGCCAGCAGCTTCCCCTATTCTTCACCCCTCCACTTT.

The chain uses TRBV28 and TRBJ2-7, with 10 bases matching TRBD1. The CDR3 extends over 15 amino acids. CDR1 and CDR2 (germline): MDHEN, SYDVKM. The ends lost 3 bases at V and 4 bases at J; junction bases unmatched: 6. CDR3 in DNA: TGTGCCAGCAGTTTCCGGGACAGGGGTTTGTACGAGCAGTACTTC. It translates to CASSFRDRGLYEQYF.

CDR3 DNA: TGTGCCAGCACCACTCCGACAGGGGGCGAGCAGCCCCAGCATTTT. Translated, it gives CASTTPTGGEQPQHF. V and J are TRBV28 and TRBJ1-5; 10 bases agree with TRBD1. V shed 7 bases, J shed 7 bases, and the junction held 10 bases outside the gene matches. Germline assignment: CDR1 MDHEN and CDR2 SYDVKM. This CDR3 is built from 15 residues.

This clone was found once. This rearrangement joins TRBV18 to TRBJ1-5; D perhaps matches TRBD1 (6 bases). The CDR3 consists of 15 residues. Germline V gene lookup returns CDR1 KGHSH and CDR2 LQKENI. V lost 3 bases and J lost 3, with 12 bases in between. CDR3 region: CASSPQDSFNQPQHF. For the CDR3, the DNA is TGTGCCAGCTCACCCCAGGACAGCTTCAATCAGCCCCAGCATTTT.

The rearrangement uses TRBV2 and TRBJ1-2, with D unclear. This CDR3 has 14 amino acids. The germline V gene encodes CDR1 SNHLY and CDR2 FYNNEI. Trimming shortened V by 7 bases and J by 5 bases, and 17 bases separated the two germline ends. The CDR3 here is CASKTTISGYGYTF. As DNA, the CDR3 is TGTGCCAGCAAAACCACGATTTCGGGTTATGGCTACACCTTC. Full variable domain (remainder filled in from reference TRBV2 and TRBJ1-2): EPEVTQTPSHQVTQMGQEVILRCVPISNHLYFYWYRQILGQKVEFLVSFYNNEISEKSEIFDDQFSVERPDGSNFTLKIRSTKLEDSAMYFCASKTTISGYGYTFGSGTRLTVV.

This chain uses TRBV4-2 with TRBJ1-2; perhaps TRBD1 as D (5 bases). CDR1 is LGHNA, CDR2 YNFKEQ, per germline. The CDR3 extends over 16 amino acids. Trimming cost V 1 base and J 2 bases, with 14 bases left between them. The CDR3 sequence: CASSQGAGLGNYGYTF. CDR3 DNA: TGTGCCAGCAGCCAAGGGGCGGGGCTAGGGAACTATGGCTACACCTTC.

In DNA, the CDR3 is TGTGCCAGCAGCTTACAACAGGGTAGGGTCTCTGGCTACACCTTC. Its protein product is CASSLQQGRVSGYTF. V is TRBV5-4 and J is TRBJ1-2; possibly TRBD1 for D (6 bases). Deletions cut 2 bases from V and 7 bases from J, with 18 bases between. Germline V gives CDR1 SGHNT, CDR2 YYREEE (reference sequence). The CDR3 runs to 15 residues.

V usage is TRBV7-2 and J usage is TRBJ1-2, with TRBD1 as a possible D gene (5 bases). The CDR3 spans 17 residues. V lost 5 bases and J 2 bases, leaving 21 bases between the germline ends. In germline, CDR1 is SGHTA, CDR2 FQGNSA. For the CDR3, the DNA is TGTGCCAGCAGCCGGGGAAAGCAGGGAGGGCAAAACTATGGCTACACCTTC. It codes for CASSRGKQGGQNYGYTF.

The rearrangement joins TRBV5-1 to TRBJ2-7; D is perhaps TRBD2 (5 bases). V was shortened by 3 bases and J by 1 base, with 8 bases between the two germline ends. The CDR3 sequence is 13 residues long. Germline CDR1 reads SGHRS; CDR2 reads YFSETQ. The CDR3 region has the DNA TGCGCCAGCAGCTACACGGGATCCTACGAGCAGTACTTC. Its protein is CASSYTGSYEQYF.

The chain employs TRBV4-1 and TRBJ2-7; 9 positions match TRBD2. The germline V gene has CDR1 MGHRA and CDR2 YSYEKL. V was clipped by 4 bases and J by 0 bases; unmatched bases: 4. The CDR3 runs to 15 residues. The CDR3 loop is CASSLRLAASYEQYF. CDR3 DNA: TGCGCCAGCAGCCTGAGACTAGCGGCCTCCTACGAGCAGTACTTC.

The rearrangement uses TRBV4-3 and TRBJ2-7, with 11 positions matching TRBD2. The CDR3 extends over 17 amino acids. Germline V CDR1 and CDR2: LGHNA, YSLEER. The V gene end was trimmed by 0 bases and the J gene end by 2 bases; junction bases not matched to a gene: 6. CDR3 residues: CASSQDALAGVTYEQYF. CDR3 bases: TGCGCCAGCAGCCAAGATGCACTAGCGGGAGTCACCTACGAGCAGTACTTC.